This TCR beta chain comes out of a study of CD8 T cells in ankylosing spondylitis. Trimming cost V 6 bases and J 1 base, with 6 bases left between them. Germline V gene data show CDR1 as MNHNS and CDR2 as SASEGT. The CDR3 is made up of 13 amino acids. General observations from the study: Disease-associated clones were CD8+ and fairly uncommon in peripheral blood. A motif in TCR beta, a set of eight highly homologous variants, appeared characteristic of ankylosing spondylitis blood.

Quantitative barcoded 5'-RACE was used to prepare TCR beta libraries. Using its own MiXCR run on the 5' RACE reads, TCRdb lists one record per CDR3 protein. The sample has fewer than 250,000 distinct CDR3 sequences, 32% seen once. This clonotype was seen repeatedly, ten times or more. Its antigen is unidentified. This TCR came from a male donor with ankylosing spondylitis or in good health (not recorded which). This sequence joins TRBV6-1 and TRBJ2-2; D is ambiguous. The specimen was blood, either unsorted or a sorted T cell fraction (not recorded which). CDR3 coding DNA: TGTGCCAGCAGCCCCAGGAACACCGGGGAGCTGTTTTTT. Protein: CASSPRNTGELFF.